This TCR beta chain was recovered during a study of identical twins. General study results and limits: Insertions were reduced in abundant cord blood beta clonotypes but not in memory repertoires.

This clonotype was counted a few times. The antigen is not known. A single record per CDR3 protein comes from TCRdb applying MiXCR to the 5' RACE reads. The sample shows under 800,000 distinct CDR3 sequences, 21% of them seen only once. The same data also went into a second study, on T cells expressing NK-cell markers. That source notes: Dominant NKG2C+ clonotypes were found to form about 1.0-8% of CD8+ T cells in six donors.

The sequencing input was PBMCs. The clonotype originates from a woman between 18 and 30 years old in good health.

CDR3 in amino acids: CATSDLGRADNSPLHF. The CDR3 region has the DNA TGTGCCACCAGTGATTTGGGGCGGGCTGATAATTCACCCCTCCACTTT. The chain is built from TRBV24-1 and TRBJ1-6, with D unclear. The V and J ends lost 0 bases and 5 bases respectively, with 10 bases between them. Germline CDR1 is KGHDR and CDR2 is SFDVKD. The CDR3 runs to 16 residues.